Given below is one T cell receptor beta chain in context. Profiled with immunoSEQ multiplex PCR; TCRdb holds only in-frame clones, not every one. The sample holds 220,000 or so clones, roughly 84% seen once. The source of the sample is a study of blood T cell repertoires in COVID-19. Overall study: Sites across the United States, Italy and Spain contributed samples from acute and convalescent COVID-19. PBMCs, B-cell-depleted T cells, or T cells were the source of the cDNA or gDNA that made up the material.

The material sequenced was peripheral blood. This clonotype was sampled from a man in his thirties or forties with active or convalescent COVID-19.

The CDR3 DNA reads as TGTGCCAGCAGCTCGACAGGGGTGGACTATGGCTACACCTTC. It translates to CASSSTGVDYGYTF. The J gene is TRBJ1-2, the V gene TRBV7-2, with 8 bases aligning to TRBD1. The J segment lost 3 bases and the V segment lost 4 bases, leaving 4 bases of the junction unmatched. The germline CDR1 and CDR2 sequences are SGHTA and FQGNSA. The CDR3 sequence is 14 residues long.